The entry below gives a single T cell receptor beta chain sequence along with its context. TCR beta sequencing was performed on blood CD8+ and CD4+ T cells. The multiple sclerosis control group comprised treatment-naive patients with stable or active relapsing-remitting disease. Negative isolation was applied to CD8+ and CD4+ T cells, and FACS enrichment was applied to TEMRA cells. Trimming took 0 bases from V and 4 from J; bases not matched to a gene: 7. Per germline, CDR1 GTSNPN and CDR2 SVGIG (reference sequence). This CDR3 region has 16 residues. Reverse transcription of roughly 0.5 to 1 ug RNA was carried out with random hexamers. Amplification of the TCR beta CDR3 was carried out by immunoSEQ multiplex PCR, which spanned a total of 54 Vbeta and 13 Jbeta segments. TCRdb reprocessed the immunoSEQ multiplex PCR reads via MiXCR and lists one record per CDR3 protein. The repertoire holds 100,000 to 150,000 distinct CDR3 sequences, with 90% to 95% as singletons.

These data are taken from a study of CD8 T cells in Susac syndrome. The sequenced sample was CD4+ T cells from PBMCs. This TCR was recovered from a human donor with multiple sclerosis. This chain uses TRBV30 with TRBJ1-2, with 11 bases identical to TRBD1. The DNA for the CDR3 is TGTGCCTGGAGTGTAGATAGGACAGGGGGCATCTATGGCTACACCTTC. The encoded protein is CAWSVDRTGGIYGYTF.